The 30 T cell receptor beta chains presented below share a single source sample, sequenced in a study of T cells after somatic rescue of genetic block. Only in-frame clones appear in the TCRdb table, and some are missing; sequencing was by immunoSEQ multiplex PCR. The data hold 70,000 to 95,000 clones, with over 80% observed a single time. Sequencing was done on a sample of peripheral blood mononuclear cells (PBMCs). Every receptor here comes from a woman between 18 and 30 years old.

The DNA of the CDR3 is TGCGCCAGCAGCCAAGACAGGGGGCCCGGCACAGATACGCAGTATTTT. Amino acid sequence: CASSQDRGPGTDTQYF. The chain uses TRBV4-3 and TRBJ2-3, with TRBD1 matching over 8 bases. Germline V CDR1 and CDR2: LGHNA, YSLEER. V lost 0 bases and J lost 1; bases outside the gene matches: 3. CDR3 size: 16 residues.

J is TRBJ1-1 and V is TRBV5-8, with D possibly TRBD1 on 5 matching bases. This CDR3 has 15 residues. The germline V gene has CDR1 SGHTS and CDR2 YDEGEE. V was cut by 0 bases and J by 5 bases, with 14 bases left in between. The CDR3 protein is CASSLGGRVVTEAFF. CDR3 sequence (DNA): TGTGCCAGCAGCTTGGGAGGCAGGGTAGTAACTGAAGCTTTCTTT.

This chain links TRBV7-9 with TRBJ2-1, with 10 bases identical to TRBD1. Germline CDR1 is SEHNR and CDR2 is FQNEAQ (reference sequence). J lost 9 bases, V lost 5 bases, and 16 bases had no gene match. The CDR3 has 17 amino acids. The CDR3 spells CASSPRPGQGILGEQFF. DNA of the CDR3: TGTGCCAGCAGCCCTAGGCCGGGACAGGGGATCCTTGGTGAGCAGTTCTTC.

This clone was seen a single time. The chain is built from TRBV12-5 and TRBJ2-1; 9 positions agree with TRBD2. This CDR3 contains 18 residues. CDR1 and CDR2 (germline): LGHNT, FRNRAP. The J segment lost 4 bases and the V segment lost 5 bases, leaving 15 bases of the junction unmatched. The CDR3 region has the DNA TGTGCTAGTGGTACGGGGACTAGCTGGGGCATGAGGTACAATGAGCAGTTCTTC. This sequence encodes CASGTGTSWGMRYNEQFF.

V gene TRBV4-1 combines with J gene TRBJ2-2; D gene ambiguous. Germline V CDR1 and CDR2: MGHRA, YSYEKL. V was cut by 5 bases and J by 4 bases, with 2 bases left in between. The CDR3 runs to 11 residues. The CDR3 here is CASSSTGELFF. CDR3 coding DNA: TGCGCCAGCAGCAGCACCGGGGAGCTGTTTTTT.

This clone was observed a single time. The chain links TRBV7-3 to TRBJ2-7; 8 positions agree with TRBD2. The CDR3 length is 15 residues. CDR1 and CDR2 (germline): SGHTA, FQGTGA. J lost 2 bases, V lost 3 bases, and 6 bases had no gene match. The CDR3 loop is CASSFGGTRAYEQYF. The CDR3 DNA reads TGTGCCAGCAGCTTTGGGGGGACTAGGGCCTACGAGCAGTACTTC.

This sequence joins TRBV9 and TRBJ2-7; the D gene is possibly TRBD1 (5 bases). The CDR3 runs to 17 residues. Germline V gene sequence: CDR1 SGDLS, CDR2 YYNGEE. Trimming pared 4 bases from V and 2 bases from J, leaving 22 bases between. The CDR3 coding sequence is TGTGCCAGCAGCCCCAGCCCCGCAGGGTATCCCCCCTACGAGCAGTACTTC. It is translated as CASSPSPAGYPPYEQYF.

The V and J genes are TRBV6-4 and TRBJ1-2, with D possibly being TRBD1 (5 bases). The CDR3 length is 17 residues. With 4 bases removed from V and 4 bases from J, the gap between germline ends came to 22 bases. Germline V gene sequence: CDR1 MRHNA, CDR2 SNTAGT. The DNA for the CDR3 is TGTGCCAGCAGTGTTCCCTCAGTTGCCTTGGGGGGCTATGGCTACACCTTC. It codes for CASSVPSVALGGYGYTF.

V gene TRBV5-6 combines with J gene TRBJ2-1; D is unclear. CDR3 length equals 16 residues. Germline CDR1 reads SGHDT; CDR2 reads YYEEEE. The ends were cut back, 0 bases at V and 1 base at J, with 11 bases in the middle. In DNA form, the CDR3 reads TGTGCCAGCAGCTTGGCCCAATCCCATTCCTACAATGAGCAGTTCTTC. Translated, it gives CASSLAQSHSYNEQFF.

This sequence joins TRBV30 and TRBJ2-7; 8 nucleotides agree with TRBD2. Germline loops: CDR1 GTSNPN, CDR2 SVGIG (reference sequence). The CDR3 is made up of 15 amino acids. The V segment lost 1 base and the J segment 3 bases; nucleotides outside the gene matches: 8. CDR3 bases: TGTGCCTGGAGTGGACGGGCGGGAGGCAGCTACGAGCAGTACTTC. Translating gives CAWSGRAGGSYEQYF.

This clone was seen a few times. The chain employs TRBV6-1 and TRBJ2-3, with D possibly TRBD2 on 5 matching bases. Germline CDR1 is MNHNS and CDR2 is SASEGT. Between the trimmed V and J ends, which lost 2 bases and 2 bases, there was a span of 17 bases. This CDR3 has 17 amino acids. The CDR3 here is CASSEYGNMVHTDTQYF. The CDR3, as DNA: TGTGCCAGCAGTGAATACGGGAATATGGTCCACACAGATACGCAGTATTTT.

The chain recombines TRBV28 with TRBJ2-7; 8 nucleotides align to TRBD2. Germline loops: CDR1 MDHEN, CDR2 SYDVKM. This CDR3 contains 18 residues. V shed 6 bases and J 4 bases; nucleotides not matched to a gene: 20. The CDR3 sequence is CASSHPRAAGEWKYEQYF. DNA of the CDR3: TGTGCCAGCAGCCACCCCCGAGCAGCGGGAGAATGGAAATACGAGCAGTACTTC.

The J gene is TRBJ2-3, the V gene TRBV29-1; TRBD2 matches at 8 bases. Germline CDR1 is SQVTM and CDR2 is ANQGSEA. J was trimmed by 0 bases and V by 4 bases; bases with no gene match: 3. This CDR3 spans 14 amino acids. For the CDR3, the DNA is TGCAGCGTTGGAGCGGGGGATAGCACAGATACGCAGTATTTT. Translated: CSVGAGDSTDTQYF.

The rearrangement joins TRBV4-2 to TRBJ2-1, with D unresolved. The germline V and J ends were trimmed by 0 bases and 4 bases, with 16 bases remaining between them. Germline lookup yields CDR1 LGHNA and CDR2 YNFKEQ. The CDR3 totals 17 residues. The CDR3: CASSQDFGGSLYNEQFF. In DNA, the CDR3 is TGTGCCAGCAGCCAAGATTTCGGCGGATCCTTATACAATGAGCAGTTCTTC.

J is TRBJ1-2 and V is TRBV19; D is perhaps TRBD1 (5 bases). The CDR3 length is 11 residues. The germline CDR1 and CDR2 sequences are LNHDA and SQIVND (reference sequence). V was shortened by 4 bases and J by 7 bases, with 7 bases between the two germline ends. In DNA form, the CDR3 reads TGTGCCAGTAGTAAGACAGCTGGCTACACCTTC. Protein sequence: CASSKTAGYTF.

Note on this clone: A much larger clonotype is one base distant, so this may be a read error. The identical CDR3 is also encoded by other nucleotide sequences in the sample. The chain carries TRBV6-4 and TRBJ2-1; TRBD2 aligns across 8 bases. The germline gives CDR1 MRHNA, CDR2 SNTAGT. Trimming took 0 bases from V and 3 from J; bases not matched to a gene: 1. The CDR3 is 15 amino acids. The CDR3 spells CASSDSSGSYNEQFF. CDR3 nucleotides: TGTGCCAGCAGTGACTCCAGCGGGAGCTACAATGAGCAGTTCTTC.

V is TRBV19 and J is TRBJ1-2; tentative D call: TRBD1 (6 bases). CDR3 length: 13 residues. CDR1 is LNHDA, CDR2 SQIVND, per germline (reference sequence). The V end lost 3 bases, the J end lost 8 bases, and 13 bases lay between the germline ends. The CDR3 DNA reads TGTGCCAGTAGTATCCCAGGGGCGAGGGGCTACACCTTC. This gives the protein CASSIPGARGYTF.

The chain recombines TRBV5-1 with TRBJ1-3; D perhaps matches TRBD1 (5 bases). V was cut by 5 bases and J by 0 bases, with 12 bases left in between. Germline lookup yields CDR1 SGHRS and CDR2 YFSETQ. The CDR3 spans 15 residues. CDR3 nucleotides: TGCGCCAGCAGTCGGGACTTCTCCTCTGGAAACACCATATATTTT. It yields the protein CASSRDFSSGNTIYF.

This clone was seen ten or more times. The rearrangement joins TRBV15 to TRBJ2-2, with D unresolved. The CDR3 totals 13 residues. The germline V and J ends were trimmed by 3 bases and 6 bases, with 8 bases remaining between them. Germline loops: CDR1 LNHNV, CDR2 YYDKDF (reference sequence). The DNA of the CDR3 is TGTGCCACCAGCAGGGGCCGGGCCGGGGAGCTGTTTTTT. Protein sequence: CATSRGRAGELFF.

V usage is TRBV27 and J usage is TRBJ1-5; a weak D match, TRBD1 (6 bases). Trimming took off 8 bases at V and 2 bases at J, with 16 bases between the two ends. The CDR3 sequence is 15 residues long. Per the germline V gene, CDR1 is MNHEY and CDR2 is SMNVEV (reference sequence). The CDR3 loop is CASDPPGVGNQPQHF. DNA of the CDR3: TGTGCCAGCGATCCCCCAGGGGTCGGCAATCAGCCCCAGCATTTT.

V is TRBV19 and J is TRBJ2-5; possible D gene TRBD1, 8 bases. The germline V gene encodes CDR1 LNHDA and CDR2 SQIVND (reference sequence). The CDR3 contains 16 residues. V gave up 3 bases and J gave up 5 bases, with 19 bases separating them. CDR3 sequence reads: CASSMGRGRGQETQYF. The CDR3 bases are TGTGCCAGTAGTATGGGGAGGGGCAGGGGGCAGGAGACCCAGTACTTC.

The rearrangement uses TRBV15 and TRBJ2-7; 10 nucleotides agree with TRBD2. Germline values: CDR1 LNHNV, CDR2 YYDKDF (reference sequence). V was pared by 5 bases and J by 2 bases, with 12 bases of the junction left unmatched. This CDR3 spans 17 amino acids. The CDR3 protein is CATSPTVAGLAAYEQYF. The DNA for the CDR3 is TGTGCCACCAGCCCGACAGTGGCCGGACTAGCGGCCTACGAGCAGTACTTC.

The CDR3 here is CASSQARAGYTF. The CDR3 coding sequence is TGCGCCAGCAGCCAAGCCAGGGCTGGCTACACCTTC. The chain uses TRBV4-1 and TRBJ1-2; weak D call: TRBD1 (5 bases). This CDR3 spans 12 amino acids. The germline V gene has CDR1 MGHRA and CDR2 YSYEKL. Deletions cut 1 base from V and 7 bases from J, with 7 bases between.

The chain recombines TRBV7-3 with TRBJ2-5, with no clear D. V shed 5 bases and J shed 1 base, with 8 bases lying between them. This CDR3 has 13 residues. The germline gives CDR1 SGHTA, CDR2 FQGTGA. CDR3 DNA sequence: TGTGCCAGCAGCCTCACAATCCAAGAGACCCAGTACTTC. It is translated as CASSLTIQETQYF.

The chain carries TRBV10-3 and TRBJ2-7; TRBD1 might be the D (6 bases). There are 14 residues in the CDR3. V was cut by 6 bases and J by 3 bases, with 15 bases left in between. The germline gives CDR1 ENHRY, CDR2 SYGVKD. The CDR3 sequence: CAISDGTYHYEQYF. The CDR3 nucleotides read TGTGCCATCAGCGACGGGACATATCACTACGAGCAGTACTTC.

This clone appeared a few times. The chain recombines TRBV16 with TRBJ1-2; 8 nucleotides align to TRBD1. Germline V gives CDR1 KGHSY, CDR2 FQNENV. J lost 4 bases, V lost 0 bases, and 4 bases had no gene match. CDR3 size: 15 residues. Here the CDR3 reads CASSQSAGGVYGYTF. In DNA form, the CDR3 reads TGTGCCAGCAGCCAATCGGCAGGGGGCGTCTATGGCTACACCTTC.

The rearrangement links TRBV15 to TRBJ2-5, with 7 positions matching TRBD2. This CDR3 is 14 amino acids long. Trimming cost V 3 bases and J 5 bases; bases outside gene matches: 6. Germline V gives CDR1 LNHNV, CDR2 YYDKDF (reference sequence). The CDR3, as DNA: TGTGCCACCAGCAGGGGAGGGAGGGGTGAGACCCAGTACTTC. Its protein product is CATSRGGRGETQYF. The full variable domain, with the rest looked up from reference TRBV15 and TRBJ2-5, is DAMVIQNPRYQVTQFGKPVTLSCSQTLNHNVMYWYQQKSSQAPKLLFHYYDKDFNNEADTPDNFQSRRPNTSFCFLDIRSPGLGDTAMYLCATSRGGRGETQYFGPGTRLLVL.

The rearrangement links TRBV11-1 to TRBJ2-5, with 12 bases fitting TRBD2. The trim removed 5 bases at V and 2 bases at J, leaving 6 bases unmatched. The CDR3 consists of 16 residues. CDR1 SGHAT and CDR2 FQDESV come from the germline V gene (reference sequence). This CDR3 reads CASSPWTSGTQETQYF. The DNA of the CDR3 is TGTGCCAGCAGCCCCTGGACTAGCGGGACACAAGAGACCCAGTACTTC.

V and J are TRBV27 and TRBJ2-7, with TRBD2 matching 13 bases. V lost 5 bases, J lost 3 bases, and 4 bases stayed unmatched. This CDR3 region has 15 residues. Germline CDR1 is MNHEY and CDR2 is SMNVEV (reference sequence). This CDR3 reads CASSTWTSGSYEQYF. The DNA of the CDR3 is TGTGCCAGCAGTACTTGGACTAGCGGGAGCTACGAGCAGTACTTC.

V is TRBV5-5 and J is TRBJ1-1; 9 bases line up with TRBD1. Germline loops: CDR1 SGHKS, CDR2 YYEKEE (reference sequence). This CDR3 has 13 amino acids. The ends lost 4 bases at V and 3 bases at J; junction bases unmatched: 1. The CDR3, as DNA: TGTGCCAGCAGCCGGGACAGGGACACTGAAGCTTTCTTT. Its protein is CASSRDRDTEAFF. Full variable domain (outside the CDR3, taken from reference TRBV5-5 and TRBJ1-1): DAGVTQSPTHLIKTRGQQVTLRCSPISGHKSVSWYQQVLGQGPQFIFQYYEKEERGRGNFPDRFSARQFPNYSSELNVNALLLGDSALYLCASSRDRDTEAFFGQGTRLTVV.